This is a list of T cell receptor beta chains from one sample in a study of yellow fever vaccine responses in identical twins. TCRdb re-called the RT-PCR reads through MiXCR, storing one row per CDR3 protein. This table holds about 1,100 distinct CDR3 sequences, around 80% found once. Here the sequenced sample was T cells from blood (PBMCs), unsorted or a sorted subset (not recorded which), taken before or after yellow fever vaccination (not recorded which). These TCRs come from a female donor who received the yellow fever vaccine. CDR3s include the opening cysteine and the closing phenylalanine or tryptophan. The D gene is left open where the match is weak. Size is omitted from some rows. Given values are once, few, many or a class for expanded clones.

TRBV11-2	TRBD2	TRBJ2-5	-	TGTGCCAGCACGACTAGCGCCGGGACCCAGTACTTC	CASTTSAGTQYF
TRBV10-1	-	TRBJ1-5	-	TGCGCCAGCACTACACTAGGTTTCCAGCCCCAGCATTTT	CASTTLGFQPQHF
TRBV11-3	-	TRBJ1-6	-	TGTGCCAGCAGCTTAGATGGGGATTCACCCCTCCACTTT	CASSLDGDSPLHF
TRBV6-1	TRBD1	TRBJ1-5	-	TGTGCCAGCCGACAGGGGCAGGGTCAGCCCCAGCATTTT	CASRQGQGQPQHF
TRBV6-5	-	TRBJ1-5	-	TGTGCCAGCAGTTACTCGAGGGACCGAGAACAGCCCCAGCATTTT	CASSYSRDREQPQHF
TRBV10-3	-	TRBJ2-7	-	TGTGCCATCAGTGACGGGGCAGGGCCGGACGAGCAGTACTTC	CAISDGAGPDEQYF
TRBV28	-	TRBJ2-2	-	TGTGCCAGCAGAGGAGGGGCGAACACCGGGGAGCTGTTTTTT	CASRGGANTGELFF
TRBV4-3	-	TRBJ2-6	-	TGCGCCAGCAGCCAAGATCGCACAGCTGGGGCCAACGTCCTGACTTTC	CASSQDRTAGANVLTF
TRBV7-3	-	TRBJ2-1	-	TGTGCCAGCAGCTTAGGGGGGGCCCACAATGAGCAGTTCTTC	CASSLGGAHNEQFF
TRBV4-1	-	TRBJ1-3	-	TGCGCCAGCAGTACGAGGGACTCTGGAAACACCATATATTTT	CASSTRDSGNTIYF
TRBV5-4	-	TRBJ1-2	-	TGTGCCAGCAGCTTGGGCACCTATCAGGGGCGGGATGGCTACACCTTC	CASSLGTYQGRDGYTF
TRBV10-3	-	TRBJ1-1	few	TGTGCCATTTCCGGACGGTCGAACACTGAAGCTTTCTTT	CAISGRSNTEAFF